This TCR beta chain was identified in a study of CD8 T cells in ankylosing spondylitis. From germline, CDR1 is SGHTA and CDR2 FQGNSA. The CDR3 has 17 residues. Germline trimming cut 2 bases from V and 5 bases from J; bases unmatched to any gene: 12. The study's findings and limits: Among TCR beta sequences, a motif of eight highly homologous variants appeared characteristic of ankylosing spondylitis blood. Several of the motif variants were reported before in synovial fluid and blood from reactive arthritis.

Details on this clonotype: The antigen is not known.

TCRdb re-called the 5' RACE reads with MiXCR, one entry per CDR3 protein. The top ten hold around 3.5% of the sample, which has 450,000 to 550,000 distinct CDR3 sequences, approximately 5% seen once. The V gene is TRBV7-2, the J gene TRBJ2-5; 9 bases are a match to TRBD1. The material sequenced was blood, either unsorted or a sorted T cell fraction (not recorded which). The receptor was derived from a male donor with ankylosing spondylitis. CDR3 bases: TGTGCCAGCAGCTTATACAGGGGGCGGACGGCCTGGGAGACCCAGTACTTC. Its protein product is CASSLYRGRTAWETQYF.